This passage covers 22 T cell receptor beta chains from one sample sequenced in a study of cytomegalovirus exposure and HLA in healthy donors. PCR used 60 Vbeta primers and 13 Jbeta primers. Measured with immunoSEQ multiplex PCR; TCRdb has only the in-frame clones, and not every one. This sample carries about 160,000 clones, 65% to 85% of them seen once, and the ten largest clones take approximately 4.1%. Input material: PBMCs. The receptor source for this set is a woman in her fifties or sixties in good health and CMV-seropositive.

The chain carries TRBV29-1 and TRBJ1-1, with D perhaps matching TRBD1 (6 bases). The length of the CDR3 is 13 residues. Trimming cost V 4 bases and J 3 bases, with 12 bases left between them. In germline, CDR1 is SQVTM, CDR2 ANQGSEA. Here the CDR3 DNA reads TGCAGCGTTGCTCAGGGGCCCTACACTGAAGCTTTCTTT. Translation gives CSVAQGPYTEAFF.

The chain recombines TRBV2 with TRBJ2-3; TRBD2 matches at 8 bases. This CDR3 has 13 amino acids. Per germline, CDR1 SNHLY and CDR2 FYNNEI. Trimming took 11 bases from V and 0 from J; bases not matched to a gene: 4. CDR3 nucleotides: TGTGCCCGGGGGGGGGCTAGCACAGATACGCAGTATTTT. Residues: CARGGASTDTQYF.

This rearrangement joins TRBV6-4 to TRBJ1-2; tentative D call: TRBD1 (5 bases). Deletions cut 6 bases from V and 8 bases from J, with 10 bases between. The CDR3 is 11 residues long. Per the germline V gene, CDR1 is MRHNA and CDR2 is SNTAGT. The CDR3 DNA sequence: TGTGCCAGCAGGGGGCCCTTCGGCTACACCTTC. Translated, it gives CASRGPFGYTF.

The table lists this clone with a count of one. This chain links TRBV11-2 with TRBJ2-7, with 10 bases identical to TRBD1. The CDR3 extends over 14 amino acids. The germline gives CDR1 SGHAT, CDR2 FQNNGV. Trimming at V came to 3 bases and at J to 3 bases, leaving 2 bases not matched to a gene. The CDR3 sequence: CASSFGTGVYEQYF. The CDR3 nucleotides are TGTGCCAGCAGCTTCGGGACAGGGGTCTACGAGCAGTACTTC.

This clone was observed a single time. The CDR3 DNA sequence: TGTGCCAGCAGCTTAGCGCCACTGTACACAGATACGCAGTATTTT. It translates to CASSLAPLYTDTQYF. The chain combines TRBV7-2 with TRBJ2-3; D call uncertain. This CDR3 is built from 15 residues. V was cut by 0 bases and J by 2 bases, with 9 bases left in between. The germline CDR1 and CDR2 sequences are SGHTA and FQGNSA.

This clone was observed a single time. V is TRBV28 and J is TRBJ1-1, with D possibly being TRBD1 (6 bases). The germline V gene has CDR1 MDHEN and CDR2 SYDVKM. The CDR3 spans 13 residues. The V and J ends lost 5 bases and 7 bases respectively, with 14 bases between them. CDR3 sequence (DNA): TGTGCCAGCAGTGACACAGGGACCCTTGAAGCTTTCTTT. It translates to CASSDTGTLEAFF.

The rearrangement uses TRBV28 and TRBJ1-2, with a weak D call TRBD1 (6 bases). With 5 bases removed from V and 5 bases from J, the gap between germline ends came to 6 bases. The CDR3 spans 11 residues. CDR1 is MDHEN, CDR2 SYDVKM, per germline. CDR3 sequence: CASSQGYGYTF. The CDR3 DNA is TGTGCCAGCAGTCAGGGGTATGGCTACACCTTC.

This chain links TRBV25-1 with TRBJ2-1; perhaps TRBD1 as D (5 bases). V lost 2 bases and J lost 6, with 8 bases in between. Germline assignment: CDR1 MGHDK and CDR2 SYGVNS. There are 13 residues in the CDR3. The CDR3 coding sequence is TGTGCCAGCAGTGAACAGGGCCCCAATGAGCAGTTCTTC. Translating gives CASSEQGPNEQFF.

This clone was observed a single time. The chain joins TRBV6-1 to TRBJ2-7; D gene uncertain. Trimming stripped 6 bases from V and 3 bases from J, with 12 bases between. The CDR3 has 13 amino acids. Germline V gene sequence: CDR1 MNHNS, CDR2 SASEGT. This chain's CDR3 is CASRTTTYYEQYF. The CDR3 DNA is TGTGCCAGCAGAACTACTACTTACTACGAGCAGTACTTC.

This clone was seen a single time. The chain recombines TRBV6-1 with TRBJ2-1; D perhaps matches TRBD2 (5 bases). Germline values: CDR1 MNHNS, CDR2 SASEGT. V lost 0 bases to trimming and J lost 9 bases, with 9 bases between them. The CDR3 has 13 amino acids. The CDR3 nucleotides are TGTGCCAGCAGTGAAGCGCTTCGGGGTGAGCAGTTCTTC. The encoded protein is CASSEALRGEQFF.

This chain uses TRBV28 with TRBJ2-7; 7 bases agree with TRBD1. J lost 2 bases, V lost 3 bases, and 7 bases had no gene match. The CDR3 runs 15 residues. The germline CDR1 and CDR2 sequences are MDHEN and SYDVKM. The CDR3 bases are TGTGCCAGCAGTTTCGAAGTGGGGACAGCCTACGAGCAGTACTTC. This codes for CASSFEVGTAYEQYF.

The chain couples TRBV5-6 to TRBJ2-1; 10 bases are shared with TRBD1. CDR1 is SGHDT, CDR2 YYEEEE, per germline. J was trimmed by 8 bases and V by 3 bases; bases with no gene match: 11. The CDR3 has 16 residues. The CDR3 coding sequence is TGTGCCAGCAGCTGGGTAGGACAGGGGGTTTATGATGAGCAGTTCTTC. Translation: CASSWVGQGVYDEQFF.

V is TRBV5-1 and J is TRBJ2-7; no definite D call. This CDR3 is built from 14 residues. With 4 bases removed from V and 0 bases from J, the gap between germline ends came to 11 bases. Germline-derived CDR1 and CDR2 are SGHRS and YFSETQ. This CDR3 reads CASSLPASSYEQYF. The CDR3 bases are TGCGCCAGCAGCCTACCGGCTAGCTCCTACGAGCAGTACTTC.

The chain joins TRBV4-1 to TRBJ1-2; no clear D. The CDR3 extends over 14 amino acids. Between the trimmed V and J ends, which lost 0 bases and 8 bases, there was a span of 13 bases. Germline V gives CDR1 MGHRA, CDR2 YSYEKL. CDR3 coding DNA: TGCGCCAGCAGCCAAGAATATGGTCTAGTGGGCTACACCTTC. The encoded protein is CASSQEYGLVGYTF.

The chain links TRBV5-1 to TRBJ2-7, with TRBD1 identical over 10 bases. This CDR3 has 17 amino acids. The J segment lost 0 bases and the V segment lost 0 bases, leaving 6 bases of the junction unmatched. Germline loops: CDR1 SGHRS, CDR2 YFSETQ. The CDR3 sequence is CASSLGGGQGDSYEQYF. The CDR3, as DNA: TGCGCCAGCAGCTTGGGGGGCGGACAGGGGGACTCCTACGAGCAGTACTTC.

This chain uses TRBV28 with TRBJ1-2; 10 nucleotides align to TRBD1. Trimming took 9 bases from V and 3 from J; bases not matched to a gene: 10. This CDR3 spans 15 amino acids. In germline, CDR1 is MDHEN, CDR2 SYDVKM. The DNA for the CDR3 is TGTGCCAGTGCCGTCGACGGGACAGGGGACTATGGCTACACCTTC. It specifies CASAVDGTGDYGYTF.

The rearrangement links TRBV6-1 to TRBJ1-1; D is unresolved. V was trimmed by 4 bases and J by 0 bases, leaving 6 bases between them. The germline V gene encodes CDR1 MNHNS and CDR2 SASEGT. CDR3 size: 13 residues. The DNA for the CDR3 is TGTGCCAGCAGTGGTACACTGAACACTGAAGCTTTCTTT. This translates into CASSGTLNTEAFF.

Here the CDR3 reads CAWSGPGVETQYF. Here the CDR3 DNA reads TGTGCCTGGAGTGGCCCAGGGGTGGAGACCCAGTACTTC. The chain recombines TRBV30 with TRBJ2-5; D might be TRBD1 (6 bases). V was pared by 1 base and J by 5 bases, with 11 bases between. The CDR3 covers 13 residues. The germline CDR1 and CDR2 sequences are GTSNPN and SVGIG (reference sequence).

The chain has TRBV29-1 and TRBJ2-6, with a weak D call TRBD2 (5 bases). The CDR3 is made up of 11 amino acids. Germline V gives CDR1 SQVTM, CDR2 ANQGSEA. The germline V and J ends were trimmed by 6 bases and 11 bases, with 11 bases remaining between them. The CDR3 coding sequence is TGCAGCGTCCATTCCGGGGACGTCCTGACTTTC. Protein product: CSVHSGDVLTF.

V is TRBV19 and J is TRBJ1-2; D gene uncertain. The CDR3 is 16 amino acids. V lost 2 bases and J lost 0, with 13 bases in between. The germline V gene encodes CDR1 LNHDA and CDR2 SQIVND (reference sequence). The DNA for the CDR3 is TGTGCCAGTAGTATAATTAGCGGCACACCTAACTATGGCTACACCTTC. Translating it yields CASSIISGTPNYGYTF.

The V gene is TRBV10-1, the J gene TRBJ1-2; possibly TRBD1 for D (5 bases). The germline V gene has CDR1 WNHNN and CDR2 SYGVQD (reference sequence). The CDR3 length is 12 residues. V lost 7 bases and J 7 bases, leaving 13 bases between the germline ends. The CDR3 here is CASTRGLSGYTF. The CDR3 DNA reads TGCGCCAGCACTAGGGGATTGAGTGGCTACACCTTC.

A few counts support this clone. CDR3 loop: CASSFDRSTEAFF. In DNA form, the CDR3 reads TGTGCCAGCAGCTTCGACCGGAGCACTGAAGCTTTCTTT. This rearrangement joins TRBV11-3 to TRBJ1-1; D remains unclear. Germline lookup yields CDR1 SGHNT and CDR2 YENEEA. The CDR3 totals 13 residues. V was shortened by 3 bases and J by 4 bases, with 9 bases between the two germline ends.